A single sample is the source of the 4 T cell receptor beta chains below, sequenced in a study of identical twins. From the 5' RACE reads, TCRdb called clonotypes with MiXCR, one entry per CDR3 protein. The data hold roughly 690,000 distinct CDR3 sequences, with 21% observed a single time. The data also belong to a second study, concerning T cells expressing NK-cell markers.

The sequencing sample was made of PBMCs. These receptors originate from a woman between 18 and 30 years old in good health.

This CDR3 is CASSYRVNTEAFF. CDR3 coding DNA: TGTGCCAGCAGTTACAGGGTGAACACTGAAGCTTTCTTT. The chain combines TRBV6-5 with TRBJ1-1; D remains unclear. The CDR3 covers 13 residues. Germline loops: CDR1 MNHEY, CDR2 SVGAGI. Trimming shortened V by 2 bases and J by 0 bases, and 4 bases separated the two germline ends.

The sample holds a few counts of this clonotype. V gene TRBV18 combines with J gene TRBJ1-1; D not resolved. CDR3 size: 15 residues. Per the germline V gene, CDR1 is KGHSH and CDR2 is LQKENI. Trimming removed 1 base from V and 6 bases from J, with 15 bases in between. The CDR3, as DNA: TGTGCCAGCTCACCACGAAGGGAAGGGAAACCTGAAGCTTTCTTT. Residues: CASSPRREGKPEAFF.

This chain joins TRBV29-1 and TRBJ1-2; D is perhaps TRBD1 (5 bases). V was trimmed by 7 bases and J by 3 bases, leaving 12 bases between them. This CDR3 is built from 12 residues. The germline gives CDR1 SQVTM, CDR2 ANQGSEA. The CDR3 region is CSGGGEDYGYTF. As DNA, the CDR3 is TGCAGCGGGGGCGGGGAAGACTATGGCTACACCTTC.

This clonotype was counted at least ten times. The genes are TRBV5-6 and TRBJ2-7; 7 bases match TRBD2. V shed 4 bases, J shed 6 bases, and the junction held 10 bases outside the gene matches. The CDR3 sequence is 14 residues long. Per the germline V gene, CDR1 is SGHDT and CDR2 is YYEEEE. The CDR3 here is CASSRASGAFEQYF. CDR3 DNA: TGTGCCAGCAGCCGAGCCAGCGGGGCATTCGAGCAGTACTTC.